The rows below give T cell receptor beta chains drawn from one sample of a study of blood T cell repertoires in COVID-19. Sequencing used immunoSEQ multiplex PCR; TCRdb keeps in-frame clones, though not all of them. The sample includes about 97,000 clones, about 87% of them seen just once. Sequences were obtained from peripheral blood. Receptors originate from a human donor in a cohort sampled during active COVID-19. Each CDR3 is given with its conserved first and last residue. Each record gives: V gene, clone size, D gene, J gene, CDR3 protein, CDR3 DNA. The D gene is left open where the match is weak. Clone size appears in some rows only: once, few, many, or a class for an expanded clone.

V: TRBV19
size: NA
D: TRBD1
J: TRBJ2-2
CDR3: CASSIGQGAGTGELFF
DNA: TGTGCCAGTAGTATCGGGCAGGGGGCTGGCACCGGGGAGCTGTTTTTT

V: TRBV10-1
size: NA
D: NA
J: TRBJ2-7
CDR3: CASSENGGEQYF
DNA: TGCGCCAGCAGTGAGAACGGCGGGGAGCAGTACTTC

V: TRBV14
size: NA
D: TRBD1
J: TRBJ1-2
CDR3: CASSRGTGTYGYTF
DNA: TGTGCCAGCAGCCGAGGGACAGGGACGTATGGCTACACCTTC

V: TRBV21-1
size: NA
D: NA
J: TRBJ2-7
CDR3: CASSETPGLAASYEQYF
DNA: TGTGCCAGCAGCGAAACCCCGGGACTAGCCGCCTCCTACGAGCAGTACTTC

V: TRBV7-2
size: NA
D: TRBD2
J: TRBJ2-1
CDR3: CASGKGLAGGRNEQFF
DNA: TGTGCCAGCGGCAAGGGACTAGCGGGAGGCAGGAATGAGCAGTTCTTC

V: TRBV28
size: NA
D: NA
J: TRBJ1-1
CDR3: CASTLQHMNTEAFF
DNA: TGTGCCAGCACCCTACAGCACATGAACACTGAAGCTTTCTTT

V: TRBV5-1
size: NA
D: TRBD1
J: TRBJ2-5
CDR3: CASSVGQGQETQYF
DNA: TGCGCCAGCAGCGTTGGACAGGGGCAAGAGACCCAGTACTTC

V: TRBV10-3
size: NA
D: TRBD1
J: TRBJ1-2
CDR3: CAIKTGSWGYTF
DNA: TGTGCCATCAAGACAGGGAGCTGGGGCTACACCTTC

V: TRBV7-6
size: few
D: NA
J: TRBJ1-6
CDR3: CASSNRGSPLHF
DNA: TGTGCCAGCAGCAACCGGGGTTCACCCCTCCACTTT

V: TRBV4-3
size: NA
D: NA
J: TRBJ1-4
CDR3: CASSQGTATNEKLFF
DNA: TGCGCCAGCAGCCAAGGGACAGCAACTAATGAAAAACTGTTTTTT

V: TRBV5-1
size: NA
D: TRBD1
J: TRBJ1-1
CDR3: CASSPWDSLNTEAFF
DNA: TGCGCCAGCAGCCCTTGGGACAGTCTGAACACTGAAGCTTTCTTT

V: TRBV2
size: NA
D: NA
J: TRBJ2-7
CDR3: CASSEPPGPYEQYF
DNA: TGTGCCAGCAGTGAACCTCCGGGTCCCTACGAGCAGTACTTC

V: TRBV19
size: NA
D: NA
J: TRBJ1-1
CDR3: CASSSTVRHYTEAFF
DNA: TGTGCCAGTAGTAGCACTGTCCGACACTACACTGAAGCTTTCTTT

V: TRBV3-1/TRBV3-2
size: NA
D: TRBD1
J: TRBJ1-2
CDR3: CASSQATGGYGYTF
DNA: TGTGCCAGCAGCCAAGCCACAGGGGGGTATGGCTACACCTTC

V: TRBV5-1
size: NA
D: NA
J: TRBJ1-1
CDR3: CASSLAAGGTEAFF
DNA: TGCGCCAGCAGCTTGGCCGCAGGTGGCACTGAAGCTTTCTTT

V: TRBV2
size: NA
D: NA
J: TRBJ1-2
CDR3: CASRDTGYGYTF
DNA: TGTGCCAGCAGGGACACCGGGTATGGCTACACCTTC